The 5 T cell receptor beta chains below were found in one sample sequenced in a study of blood T cells in healthy people across ages. Primed by a sample-barcoded 5' primer and a J-beta primer mix, a second PCR proceeded for 7 to 11 cycles. TCRdb itself ran the 5' RACE reads through MiXCR, one entry per CDR3 protein. The sample shows approximately 820,000 distinct CDR3 sequences, around 42% of them seen only once. The sequencing input was blood. These receptors originate from a man in his sixties in good health.

This clonotype was observed a handful of times. The V call is TRBV7-2, the J call TRBJ2-5; D might be TRBD1 (5 bases). Trimming removed 7 bases from V and 2 bases from J, with 11 bases in between. The CDR3 is 13 residues long. Germline V gene data show CDR1 as SGHTA and CDR2 as FQGNSA. The CDR3 DNA reads TGTGCCAGCACAATGACAGCACAAGAGACCCAGTACTTC. It translates to CASTMTAQETQYF.

The chain has TRBV4-1 and TRBJ1-6, with 8 bases matching TRBD1. The CDR3 is 16 residues long. The germline V gene encodes CDR1 MGHRA and CDR2 YSYEKL. Germline trimming cut 1 base from V and 7 bases from J; bases unmatched to any gene: 6. CDR3 protein: CASSQVHDRGNSPLHF. CDR3 in DNA: TGCGCCAGCAGCCAAGTTCACGACAGGGGCAATTCACCCCTCCACTTT.

With respect to this clonotype: A read error may explain this, as a much larger clone is one base away. The rearrangement joins TRBV5-1 to TRBJ2-1, with D possibly being TRBD1 (6 bases). The J call may be mistaken, given a closer DNA end match to TRBJ2-7. The CDR3 covers 15 residues. The germline V gene encodes CDR1 SGHRS and CDR2 YFSETQ. CDR3: CASRKQGSSYNEQYF. In DNA, the CDR3 is TGCGCCAGCAGAAAACAGGGCAGCTCCTACAATGAGCAGTACTTC.

This clonotype was seen only a few times. The V and J genes are TRBV28 and TRBJ2-7; no definite D call. The CDR3 covers 14 residues. Germline V gives CDR1 MDHEN, CDR2 SYDVKM. V lost 3 bases, J lost 3 bases, and 12 bases lay in between. The CDR3 reads CASSLGTARYEQYF. CDR3 nucleotides: TGTGCCAGCAGTTTGGGTACAGCCCGCTACGAGCAGTACTTC.

Concerning this clonotype: This may arise from a read error, as a much more abundant clone is one base away. V and J are TRBV12-3 or TRBV12-4 and TRBJ2-5; unclear D gene. CDR3 length: 12 residues. Trimming pared 3 bases from V and 11 bases from J, leaving 13 bases between. The CDR3 spells CASSFQMGEQYF. As DNA, the CDR3 is TGTGCCAGCAGTTTCCAAATGGGTGAGCAGTACTTC.